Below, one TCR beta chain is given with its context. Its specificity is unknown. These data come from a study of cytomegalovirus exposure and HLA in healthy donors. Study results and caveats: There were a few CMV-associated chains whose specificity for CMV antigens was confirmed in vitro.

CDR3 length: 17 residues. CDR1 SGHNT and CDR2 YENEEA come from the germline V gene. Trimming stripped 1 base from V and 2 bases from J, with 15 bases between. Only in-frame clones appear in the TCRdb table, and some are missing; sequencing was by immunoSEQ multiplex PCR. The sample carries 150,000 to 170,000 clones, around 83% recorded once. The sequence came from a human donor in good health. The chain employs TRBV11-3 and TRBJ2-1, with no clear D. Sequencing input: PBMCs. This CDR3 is CASSLVVQYGAYNEQFF. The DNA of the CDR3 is TGTGCCAGCAGCTTAGTGGTACAGTATGGCGCCTACAATGAGCAGTTCTTC.